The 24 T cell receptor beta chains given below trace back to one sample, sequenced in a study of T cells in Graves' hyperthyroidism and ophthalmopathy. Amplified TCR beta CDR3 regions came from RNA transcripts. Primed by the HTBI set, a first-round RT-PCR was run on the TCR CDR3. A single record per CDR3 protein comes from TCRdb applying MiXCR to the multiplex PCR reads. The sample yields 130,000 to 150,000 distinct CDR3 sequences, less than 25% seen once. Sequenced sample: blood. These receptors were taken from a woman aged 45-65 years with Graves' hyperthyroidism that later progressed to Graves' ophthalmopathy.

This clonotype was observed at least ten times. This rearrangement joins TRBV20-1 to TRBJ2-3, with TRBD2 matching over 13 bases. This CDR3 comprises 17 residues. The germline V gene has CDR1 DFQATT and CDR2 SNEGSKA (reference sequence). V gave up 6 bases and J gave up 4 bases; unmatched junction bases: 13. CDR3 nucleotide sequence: TGCAGTGCACCCCGGGGTCCTACTAGCGGGAGGGCAGATACGCAGTATTTT. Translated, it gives CSAPRGPTSGRADTQYF.

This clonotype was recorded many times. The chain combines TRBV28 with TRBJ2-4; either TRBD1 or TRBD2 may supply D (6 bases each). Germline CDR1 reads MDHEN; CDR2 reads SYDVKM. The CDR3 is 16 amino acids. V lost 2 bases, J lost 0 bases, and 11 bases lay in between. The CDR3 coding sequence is TGTGCCAGCAGTTTACAGGGGACTCTAGCCAAAAACATTCAGTACTTC. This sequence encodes CASSLQGTLAKNIQYF.

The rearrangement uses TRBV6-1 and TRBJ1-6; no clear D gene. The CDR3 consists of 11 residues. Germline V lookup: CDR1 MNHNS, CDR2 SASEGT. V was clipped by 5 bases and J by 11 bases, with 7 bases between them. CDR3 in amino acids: CASSQIPPLHF. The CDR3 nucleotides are TGTGCCAGCAGTCAGATCCCACCCCTCCACTTT.

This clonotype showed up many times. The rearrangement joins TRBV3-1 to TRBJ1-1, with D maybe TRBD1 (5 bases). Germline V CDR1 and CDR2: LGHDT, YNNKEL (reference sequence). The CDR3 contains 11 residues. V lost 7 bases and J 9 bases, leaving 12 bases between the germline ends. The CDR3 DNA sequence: TGTGCCAGCATCGGTCAGGGAAAAGCTTTCTTT. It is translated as CASIGQGKAFF.

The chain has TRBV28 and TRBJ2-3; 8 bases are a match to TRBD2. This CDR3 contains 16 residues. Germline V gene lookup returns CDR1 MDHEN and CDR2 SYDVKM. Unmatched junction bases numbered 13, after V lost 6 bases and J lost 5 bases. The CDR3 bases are TGTGCCAGCAGCCCCCGGGGAGCGGGAGAGCAAGATACGCAGTATTTT. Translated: CASSPRGAGEQDTQYF.

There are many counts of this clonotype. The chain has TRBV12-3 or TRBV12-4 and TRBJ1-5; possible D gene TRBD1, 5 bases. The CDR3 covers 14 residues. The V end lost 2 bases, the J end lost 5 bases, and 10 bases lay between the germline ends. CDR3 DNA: TGTGCCAGCAGTTTATCGGGGGAGGATCAGCCCCAGCATTTT. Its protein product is CASSLSGEDQPQHF.

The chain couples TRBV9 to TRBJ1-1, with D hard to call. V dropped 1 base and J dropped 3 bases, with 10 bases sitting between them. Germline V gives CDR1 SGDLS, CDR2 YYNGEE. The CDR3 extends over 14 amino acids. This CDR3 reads CASSVTIRYTEAFF. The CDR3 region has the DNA TGTGCCAGCAGCGTAACTATCCGATACACTGAAGCTTTCTTT.

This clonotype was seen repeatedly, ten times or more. This chain's CDR3 is CASSYTSGTGTDTQYF. The CDR3 DNA follows: TGTGCCAGCAGTTATACTAGCGGGACGGGGACAGATACGCAGTATTTT. V gene TRBV6-1 combines with J gene TRBJ2-3; 10 bases agree with TRBD2. J gave up 3 bases and V 5 bases, and 8 bases lay outside the gene matches. The CDR3 consists of 16 residues. The germline CDR1 and CDR2 sequences are MNHNS and SASEGT.

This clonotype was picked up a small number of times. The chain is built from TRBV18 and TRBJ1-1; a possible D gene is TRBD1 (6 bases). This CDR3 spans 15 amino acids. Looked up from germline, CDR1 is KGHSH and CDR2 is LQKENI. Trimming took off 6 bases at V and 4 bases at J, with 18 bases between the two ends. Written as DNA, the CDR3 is TGTGCCAGCTCCCCCCAGCGGGGGCGGTTCACTGAAGCTTTCTTT. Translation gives CASSPQRGRFTEAFF. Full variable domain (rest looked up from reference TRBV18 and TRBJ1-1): NAGVMQNPRHLVRRRGQEARLRCSPMKGHSHVYWYRQLPEEGLKFMVYLQKENIIDESGMPKERFSAEFPKEGPSILRIQQVVRGDSAAYFCASSPQRGRFTEAFFGQGTRLTVV.

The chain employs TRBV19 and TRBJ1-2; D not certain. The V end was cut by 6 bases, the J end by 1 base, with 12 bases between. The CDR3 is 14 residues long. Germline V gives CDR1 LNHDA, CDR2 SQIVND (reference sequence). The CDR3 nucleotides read TGTGCCAGTAGCCGTTTCGGGAGTAACTATGGCTACACCTTC. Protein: CASSRFGSNYGYTF.

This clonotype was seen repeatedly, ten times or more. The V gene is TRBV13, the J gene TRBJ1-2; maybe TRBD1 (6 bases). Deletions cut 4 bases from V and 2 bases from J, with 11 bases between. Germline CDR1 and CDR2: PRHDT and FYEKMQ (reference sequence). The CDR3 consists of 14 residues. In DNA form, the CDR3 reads TGTGCCAGCAGCTACGGAGGGGGGAACTATGGCTACACCTTC. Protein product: CASSYGGGNYGYTF.

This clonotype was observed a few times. CDR3 in DNA: TGTGCCAGCAGCTTACCCGGGAACACTGAAGCTTTCTTT. Translating it yields CASSLPGNTEAFF. The J gene is TRBJ1-1, the V gene TRBV7-9; no clear D. Germline lookup yields CDR1 SEHNR and CDR2 FQNEAQ (reference sequence). This CDR3 is built from 13 residues. With 2 bases removed from V and 1 base from J, the gap between germline ends came to 5 bases.

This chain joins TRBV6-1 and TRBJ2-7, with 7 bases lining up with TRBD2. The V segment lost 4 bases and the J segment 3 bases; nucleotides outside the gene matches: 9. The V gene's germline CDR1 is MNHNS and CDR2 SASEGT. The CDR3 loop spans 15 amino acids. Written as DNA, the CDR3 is TGTGCCAGCAGTGGCGGGAGTGCTCAGGACTACGAGCAGTACTTC. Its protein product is CASSGGSAQDYEQYF.

CDR3 bases: TGTGCCAGTAGATTGGACAGAAATCTTTACAATGAGCAGTTCTTC. Translation gives CASRLDRNLYNEQFF. The chain has TRBV19 and TRBJ2-1, with a tentative D call TRBD1 (6 bases). CDR3 size: 15 residues. The germline gives CDR1 LNHDA, CDR2 SQIVND (reference sequence). The germline V and J ends were trimmed by 6 bases and 4 bases, with 16 bases remaining between them.

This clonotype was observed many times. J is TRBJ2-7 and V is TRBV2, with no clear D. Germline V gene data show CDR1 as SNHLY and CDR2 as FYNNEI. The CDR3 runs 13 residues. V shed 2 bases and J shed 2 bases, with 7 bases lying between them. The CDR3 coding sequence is TGTGCCAGCAGTGAACAGGCTGCCTACGAGCAGTACTTC. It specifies CASSEQAAYEQYF.

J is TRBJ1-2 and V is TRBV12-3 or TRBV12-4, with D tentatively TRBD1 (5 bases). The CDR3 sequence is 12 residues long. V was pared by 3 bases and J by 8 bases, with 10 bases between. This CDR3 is CASSLGRVGYTF. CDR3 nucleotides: TGTGCCAGCAGTTTGGGCAGGGTCGGCTACACCTTC.

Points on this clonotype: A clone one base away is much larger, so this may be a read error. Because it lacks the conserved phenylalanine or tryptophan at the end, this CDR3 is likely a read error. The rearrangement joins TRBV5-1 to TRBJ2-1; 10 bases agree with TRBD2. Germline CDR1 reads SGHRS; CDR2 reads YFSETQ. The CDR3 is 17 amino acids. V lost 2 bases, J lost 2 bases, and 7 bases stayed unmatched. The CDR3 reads CASSLRSSGRAYNEQFC. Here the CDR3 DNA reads TGCGCCAGCAGCTTAAGGTCTAGCGGGAGAGCCTACAATGAGCAGTTCTGC.

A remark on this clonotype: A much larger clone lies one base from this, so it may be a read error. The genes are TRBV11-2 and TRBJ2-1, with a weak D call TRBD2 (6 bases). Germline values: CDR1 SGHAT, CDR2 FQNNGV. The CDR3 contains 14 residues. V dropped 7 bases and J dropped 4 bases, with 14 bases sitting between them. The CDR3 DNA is TGTGCCAGCACGGCGGCGGGAAGTTACAATGAGCAGTTCTTC. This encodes CASTAAGSYNEQFF.

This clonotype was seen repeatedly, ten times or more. CDR3 protein: CASGLSYEQYF. The DNA for the CDR3 is TGTGCCAGCGGACTTTCCTACGAGCAGTACTTC. J is TRBJ2-7 and V is TRBV28; D might be TRBD2 (5 bases). This CDR3 region has 11 residues. CDR1 is MDHEN, CDR2 SYDVKM, per germline. V was cut by 8 bases and J by 1 base, with 6 bases left in between. Full variable domain (missing parts from reference TRBV28 and TRBJ2-7): DVKVTQSSRYLVKRTGEKVFLECVQDMDHENMFWYRQDPGLGLRLIYFSYDVKMKEKGDIPEGYSVSREKKERFSLILESASTNQTSMYLCASGLSYEQYFGPGTRLTVT.

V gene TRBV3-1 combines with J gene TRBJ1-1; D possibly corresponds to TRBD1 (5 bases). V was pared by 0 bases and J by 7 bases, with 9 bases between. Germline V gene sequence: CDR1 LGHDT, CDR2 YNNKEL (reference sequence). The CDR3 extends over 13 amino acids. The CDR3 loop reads CASSQDGGNEAFF. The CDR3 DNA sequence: TGTGCCAGCAGCCAAGATGGGGGGAATGAAGCTTTCTTT.

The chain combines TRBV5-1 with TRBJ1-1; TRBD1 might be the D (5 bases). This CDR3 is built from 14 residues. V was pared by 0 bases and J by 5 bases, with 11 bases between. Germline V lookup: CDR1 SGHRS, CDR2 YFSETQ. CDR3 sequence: CASSLGGPGTEAFF. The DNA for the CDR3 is TGCGCCAGCAGCTTGGGGGGTCCAGGGACTGAAGCTTTCTTT. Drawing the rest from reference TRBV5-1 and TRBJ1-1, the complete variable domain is KAGVTQTPRYLIKTRGQQVTLSCSPISGHRSVSWYQQTPGQGLQFLFEYFSETQRNKGNFPGRFSGRQFSNSRSEMNVSTLELGDSALYLCASSLGGPGTEAFFGQGTRLTVV.

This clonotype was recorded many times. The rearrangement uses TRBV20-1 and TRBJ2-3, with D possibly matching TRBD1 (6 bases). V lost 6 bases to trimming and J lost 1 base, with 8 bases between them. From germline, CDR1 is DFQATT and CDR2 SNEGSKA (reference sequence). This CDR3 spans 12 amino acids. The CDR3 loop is CSAKGGTDTQYF. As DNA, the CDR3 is TGCAGTGCCAAGGGGGGCACAGATACGCAGTATTTT.

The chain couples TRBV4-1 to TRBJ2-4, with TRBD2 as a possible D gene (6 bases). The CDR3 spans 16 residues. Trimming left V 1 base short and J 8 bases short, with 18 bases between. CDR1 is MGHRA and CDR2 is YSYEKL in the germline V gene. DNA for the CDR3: TGCGCCAGCAGCCAAGCGCTGACCGGGGGAAGGGACATTCAGTACTTC. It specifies CASSQALTGGRDIQYF.

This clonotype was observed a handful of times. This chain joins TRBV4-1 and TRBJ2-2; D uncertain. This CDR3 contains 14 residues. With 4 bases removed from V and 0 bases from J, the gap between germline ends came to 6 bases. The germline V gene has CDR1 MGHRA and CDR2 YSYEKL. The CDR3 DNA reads TGCGCCAGCAGCCCCTACGCGAACACCGGGGAGCTGTTTTTT. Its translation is CASSPYANTGELFF.